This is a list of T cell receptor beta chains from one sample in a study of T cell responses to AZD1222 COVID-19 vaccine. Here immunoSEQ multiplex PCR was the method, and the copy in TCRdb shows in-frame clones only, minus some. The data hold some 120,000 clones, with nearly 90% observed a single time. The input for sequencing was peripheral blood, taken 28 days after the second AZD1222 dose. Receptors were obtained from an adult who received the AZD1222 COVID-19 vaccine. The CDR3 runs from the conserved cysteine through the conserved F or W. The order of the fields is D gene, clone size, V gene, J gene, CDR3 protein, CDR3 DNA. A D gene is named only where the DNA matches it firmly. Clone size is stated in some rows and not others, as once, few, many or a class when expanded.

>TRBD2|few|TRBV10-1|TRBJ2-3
CASSPGLAGGEDTQYF
TGCGCCAGCAGCCCGGGACTAGCGGGGGGTGAAGATACGCAGTATTTT
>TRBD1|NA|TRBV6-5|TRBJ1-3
CASKRVVQGDTIYF
TGTGCCAGCAAGCGTGTCGTCCAGGGGGACACCATATATTTT
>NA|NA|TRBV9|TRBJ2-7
CASTDGQWWYEQYF
TGTGCCAGCACCGATGGGCAGTGGTGGTACGAGCAGTACTTC
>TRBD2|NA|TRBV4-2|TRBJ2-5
CASSQNGGAGETQYF
TGTGCCAGCAGCCAAAACGGGGGGGCGGGAGAGACCCAGTACTTC
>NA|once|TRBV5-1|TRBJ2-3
CASSLRQPTDTQYF
TGCGCCAGCAGCTTGCGGCAGCCCACAGATACGCAGTATTTT
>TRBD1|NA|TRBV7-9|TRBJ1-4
CASSSGQGNEKLFF
TGTGCCAGCAGCTCCGGACAGGGAAATGAAAAACTGTTTTTT
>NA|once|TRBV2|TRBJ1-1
CALHEGITEAFF
TGTGCCCTCCATGAGGGTATCACTGAAGCTTTCTTT
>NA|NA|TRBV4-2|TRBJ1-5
CASSQDIGGNQPQHF
TGTGCCAGCAGCCAAGATATTGGGGGCAATCAGCCCCAGCATTTT
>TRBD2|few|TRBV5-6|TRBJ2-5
CASSLVAGGRETQYF
TGTGCCAGCAGCTTGGTAGCGGGAGGCCGGGAGACCCAGTACTTC
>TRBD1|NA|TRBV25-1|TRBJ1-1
CASEGQVYTEAFF
TGTGCCAGCGAGGGACAGGTGTACACTGAAGCTTTCTTT
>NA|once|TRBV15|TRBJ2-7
CATSRDSAQGQQYF
TGTGCCACCAGCAGAGATTCCGCCCAAGGGCAGCAGTACTTC
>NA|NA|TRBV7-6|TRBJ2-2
CASSLRPPGGTSTGELFF
TGTGCCAGCAGCTTAAGGCCTCCGGGCGGTACAAGCACGGGGGAGCTGTTTTTT
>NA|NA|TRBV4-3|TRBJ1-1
CASSQGHNRRTEAFF
TGCGCCAGCAGCCAGGGACATAACAGACGTACTGAAGCTTTCTTT
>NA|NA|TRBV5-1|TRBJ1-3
CASSLATGSGNTIYF
TGCGCCAGCAGCTTGGCTACAGGGTCTGGAAACACCATATATTTT
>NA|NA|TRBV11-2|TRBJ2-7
CASSGQPGPYEQYF
TGTGCCAGCAGCGGGCAACCGGGACCCTACGAGCAGTACTTC
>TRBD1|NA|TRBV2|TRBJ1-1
CASRADRVVGVAFF
TGTGCCAGCAGAGCAGACAGGGTGGTTGGTGTTGCTTTCTTT